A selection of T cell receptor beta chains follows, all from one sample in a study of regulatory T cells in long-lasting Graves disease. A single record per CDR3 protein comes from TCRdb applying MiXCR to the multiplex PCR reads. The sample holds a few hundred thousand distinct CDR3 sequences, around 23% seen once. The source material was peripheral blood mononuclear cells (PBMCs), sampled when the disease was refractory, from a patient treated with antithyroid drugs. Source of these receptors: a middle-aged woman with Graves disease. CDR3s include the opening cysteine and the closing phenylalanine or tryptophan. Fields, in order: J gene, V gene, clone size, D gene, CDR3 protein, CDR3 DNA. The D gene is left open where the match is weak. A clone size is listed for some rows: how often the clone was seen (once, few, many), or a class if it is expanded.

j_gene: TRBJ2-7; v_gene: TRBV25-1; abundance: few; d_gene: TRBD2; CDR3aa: CASSDPGLAGDEQYF; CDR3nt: TGTGCCAGCAGTGACCCAGGACTAGCGGGAGACGAGCAGTACTTC
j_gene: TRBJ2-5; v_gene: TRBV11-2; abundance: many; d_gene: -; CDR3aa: CASSLGASGRETQYF; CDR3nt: TGTGCCAGCAGCTTAGGGGCGTCAGGGCGGGAGACCCAGTACTTC
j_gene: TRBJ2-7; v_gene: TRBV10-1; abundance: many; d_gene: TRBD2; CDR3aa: CASSEGLPGTSYEQYF; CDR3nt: TGCGCCAGCAGTGAGGGTCTACCCGGGACTAGCTACGAGCAGTACTTC
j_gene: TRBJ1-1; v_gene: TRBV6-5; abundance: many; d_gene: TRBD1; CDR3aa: CASSYSFTGGSSTEAFF; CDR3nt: TGTGCCAGCAGTTACTCGTTTACAGGGGGAAGTAGCACTGAAGCTTTCTTT
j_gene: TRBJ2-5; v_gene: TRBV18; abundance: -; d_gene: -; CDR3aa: CASPGRGETQYF; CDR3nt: TGTGCCAGCCCCGGTCGGGGAGAGACCCAGTACTTC
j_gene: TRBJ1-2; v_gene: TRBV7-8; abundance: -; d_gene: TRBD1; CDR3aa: CASSSQGGQGTEGYTF; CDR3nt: TGTGCCAGCAGCTCTCAGGGAGGACAGGGAACGGAAGGCTACACCTTC
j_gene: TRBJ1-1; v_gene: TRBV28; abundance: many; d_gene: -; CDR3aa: CASRDARGWVTEAFF; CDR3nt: TGTGCCAGCAGGGATGCTAGGGGGTGGGTAACTGAAGCTTTCTTT
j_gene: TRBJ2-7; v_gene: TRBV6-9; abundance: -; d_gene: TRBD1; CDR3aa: CASSYPTGEEQYF; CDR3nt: TGTGCCAGCAGTTACCCGACAGGGGAGGAGCAGTACTTC
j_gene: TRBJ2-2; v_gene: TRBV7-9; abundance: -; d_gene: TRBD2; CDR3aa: CASAGTSGSQVGGELFF; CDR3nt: TGTGCCTCAGCCGGGACTAGCGGGAGTCAAGTCGGCGGGGAGCTGTTTTTT
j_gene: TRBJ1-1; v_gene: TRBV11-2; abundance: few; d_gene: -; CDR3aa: CASSRTGTSGTEAFF; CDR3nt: TGTGCCAGCAGCAGGACCGGGACCTCGGGGACTGAAGCTTTCTTT
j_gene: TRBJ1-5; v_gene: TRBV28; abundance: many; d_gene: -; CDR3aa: CASSFSGRVGPQHF; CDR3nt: TGTGCCAGCAGTTTCTCGGGCAGGGTGGGACCCCAGCATTTT
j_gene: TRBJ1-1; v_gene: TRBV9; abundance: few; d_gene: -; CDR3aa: CASSVVRDGNTEAFF; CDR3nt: TGTGCCAGCAGCGTAGTCCGGGACGGAAACACTGAAGCTTTCTTT
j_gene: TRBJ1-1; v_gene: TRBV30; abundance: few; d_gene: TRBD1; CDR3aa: CAWSRTGLNTEAFF; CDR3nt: TGTGCCTGGAGTCGGACAGGCCTGAACACTGAAGCTTTCTTT
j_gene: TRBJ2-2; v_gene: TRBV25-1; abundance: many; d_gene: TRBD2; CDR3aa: CASSEYTSVGTGELFF; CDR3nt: TGTGCCAGCAGTGAATATACTAGCGTTGGCACCGGGGAGCTGTTTTTT
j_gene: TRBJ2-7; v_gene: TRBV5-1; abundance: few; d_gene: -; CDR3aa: CASSLGPRGLYEQYF; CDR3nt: TGCGCCAGCAGCTTGGGCCCTCGGGGACTTTACGAGCAGTACTTC
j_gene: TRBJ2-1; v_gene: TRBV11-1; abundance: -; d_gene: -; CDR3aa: CASSHTDLVNEQFF; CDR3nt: TGTGCCAGCAGCCATACCGACTTAGTCAATGAGCAGTTCTTC
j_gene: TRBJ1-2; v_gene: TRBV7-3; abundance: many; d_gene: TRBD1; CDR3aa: CASSAIQGVGGYTF; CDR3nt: TGTGCCAGCAGCGCAATACAGGGGGTCGGTGGCTACACCTTC
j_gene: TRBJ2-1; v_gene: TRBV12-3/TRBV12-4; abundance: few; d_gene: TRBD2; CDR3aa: CASSITGLAGSYNEQFF; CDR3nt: TGTGCCAGCAGTATAACTGGACTAGCGGGGTCCTACAATGAGCAGTTCTTC
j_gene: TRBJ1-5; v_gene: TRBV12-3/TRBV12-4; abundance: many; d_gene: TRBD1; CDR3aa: CASSTGTGGNQPQHF; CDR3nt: TGTGCCAGCAGTACTGGGACAGGGGGGAATCAGCCCCAGCATTTT
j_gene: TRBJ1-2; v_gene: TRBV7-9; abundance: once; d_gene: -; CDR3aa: CASSPSQGTSYTF; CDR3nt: TGTGCCAGCAGCCCCTCACAGGGTACGAGCTACACCTTC
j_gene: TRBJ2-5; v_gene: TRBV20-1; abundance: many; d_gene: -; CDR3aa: CSASLAPEETQYF; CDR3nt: TGCAGTGCTAGCCTTGCGCCAGAAGAGACCCAGTACTTC
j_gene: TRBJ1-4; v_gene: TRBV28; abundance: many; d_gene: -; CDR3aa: CASSSPGTEFEKLFF; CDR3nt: TGTGCCAGCAGTTCCCCCGGGACGGAGTTTGAAAAACTGTTTTTT